This is a list of T cell receptor beta chains from one sample in a study of blood T cell repertoires in COVID-19. Clones were sequenced by immunoSEQ multiplex PCR, and TCRdb holds only the in-frame ones, with some missing. Among fewer than 65,000 clones listed, about 91% were seen once. The sequenced sample was peripheral blood. These receptors were taken from a man aged 45-65 years with acute or convalescent COVID-19. Both conserved end residues are part of each CDR3. D genes are given only for firm matches. Clone sizes are given selectively: once, few, many, or a class where the clone is expanded.

J gene: TRBJ2-3
D gene: -
CDR3 length: 16
clone size: -
V gene: TRBV14
CDR3 protein: CASSQALGTNTDTQYF
CDR3 DNA: TGTGCCAGCAGCCAAGCCCTCGGGACAAACACAGATACGCAGTATTTT

J gene: TRBJ1-2
D gene: -
CDR3 length: 12
clone size: -
V gene: TRBV12-3/TRBV12-4
CDR3 protein: CASSAPGEGYTF
CDR3 DNA: TGTGCCAGCAGTGCTCCGGGAGAAGGCTACACCTTC

J gene: TRBJ2-2
D gene: TRBD2
CDR3 length: 16
clone size: once
V gene: TRBV7-2
CDR3 protein: CASSLRLAGGPGELFF
CDR3 DNA: TGTGCCAGCAGCTTAAGGCTAGCGGGGGGGCCCGGGGAGCTGTTTTTT

J gene: TRBJ1-1
D gene: -
CDR3 length: 14
clone size: -
V gene: TRBV19
CDR3 protein: CASTSTGPLTEAFF
CDR3 DNA: TGTGCCAGTACCTCCACAGGGCCTCTCACTGAAGCTTTCTTT

J gene: TRBJ2-2
D gene: -
CDR3 length: 13
clone size: -
V gene: TRBV7-2
CDR3 protein: CASSLVSGGELFF
CDR3 DNA: TGTGCCAGCAGCTTAGTTAGTGGCGGGGAGCTGTTTTTT

J gene: TRBJ1-6
D gene: -
CDR3 length: 17
clone size: -
V gene: TRBV2
CDR3 protein: CASSELPGHNYNSPLHF
CDR3 DNA: TGTGCCAGCAGTGAACTCCCGGGACATAACTATAATTCACCCCTCCACTTT

J gene: TRBJ2-6
D gene: -
CDR3 length: 16
clone size: -
V gene: TRBV6-5
CDR3 protein: CASSYVDSSGANVLTF
CDR3 DNA: TGTGCCAGCAGTTACGTCGACAGCTCTGGGGCCAACGTCCTGACTTTC

J gene: TRBJ1-3
D gene: -
CDR3 length: 13
clone size: -
V gene: TRBV30
CDR3 protein: CAWSYNSGNTIYF
CDR3 DNA: TGTGCCTGGAGTTACAACTCTGGAAACACCATATATTTT

J gene: TRBJ2-3
D gene: -
CDR3 length: 14
clone size: -
V gene: TRBV19
CDR3 protein: CASSISTASDTQYF
CDR3 DNA: TGTGCCAGTAGTATTTCCACAGCTTCAGATACGCAGTATTTT

J gene: TRBJ2-5
D gene: TRBD2
CDR3 length: 16
clone size: -
V gene: TRBV7-2
CDR3 protein: CASSSRTSGGAETQYF
CDR3 DNA: TGTGCCAGCAGCTCCAGGACTAGCGGGGGGGCTGAGACCCAGTACTTC

J gene: TRBJ1-4
D gene: TRBD1
CDR3 length: 14
clone size: -
V gene: TRBV6-5
CDR3 protein: CASSPQGALEKLFF
CDR3 DNA: TGTGCCAGCAGTCCACAGGGGGCCCTTGAAAAACTGTTTTTT

J gene: TRBJ2-1
D gene: -
CDR3 length: 16
clone size: -
V gene: TRBV4-1
CDR3 protein: CASSQVFGVSYNEQFF
CDR3 DNA: TGCGCCAGCAGCCAAGTGTTCGGAGTCTCCTACAATGAGCAGTTCTTC

J gene: TRBJ2-7
D gene: -
CDR3 length: 16
clone size: -
V gene: TRBV21-1
CDR3 protein: CAGRIGGIGGSYEQYF
CDR3 DNA: TGTGCCGGTAGAATCGGGGGGATAGGCGGGTCCTACGAGCAGTACTTC

J gene: TRBJ2-7
D gene: TRBD1
CDR3 length: 15
clone size: -
V gene: TRBV6-5
CDR3 protein: CASSYSGTGVEEQYF
CDR3 DNA: TGTGCCAGCAGTTACTCTGGGACAGGGGTCGAAGAGCAGTACTTC

J gene: TRBJ2-3
D gene: TRBD2
CDR3 length: 16
clone size: -
V gene: TRBV5-4
CDR3 protein: CASSLRLAGATDTQYF
CDR3 DNA: TGTGCCAGCAGCTTGAGGCTAGCGGGGGCCACAGATACGCAGTATTTT

J gene: TRBJ2-7
D gene: TRBD1
CDR3 length: 13
clone size: -
V gene: TRBV27
CDR3 protein: CASSPGQAYEQYF
CDR3 DNA: TGTGCCAGCAGTCCGGGACAGGCCTACGAGCAGTACTTC

J gene: TRBJ2-3
D gene: TRBD2
CDR3 length: 14
clone size: -
V gene: TRBV2
CDR3 protein: CASRASGVTDTQYF
CDR3 DNA: TGTGCCAGCAGAGCTAGCGGGGTCACAGATACGCAGTATTTT

J gene: TRBJ1-4
D gene: TRBD1
CDR3 length: 15
clone size: once
V gene: TRBV2
CDR3 protein: CASSAQGQGVEKLFF
CDR3 DNA: TGTGCCAGCAGTGCCCAGGGACAGGGGGTTGAAAAACTGTTTTTT

J gene: TRBJ1-1
D gene: TRBD1
CDR3 length: 15
clone size: -
V gene: TRBV7-2
CDR3 protein: CASSSNQGAATEAFF
CDR3 DNA: TGTGCCAGCAGCAGCAACCAGGGGGCGGCCACTGAAGCTTTCTTT

J gene: TRBJ1-6
D gene: -
CDR3 length: 16
clone size: -
V gene: TRBV6-6
CDR3 protein: CASSLSLSSYNSPLHF
CDR3 DNA: TGTGCCAGCAGTTTGAGTTTAAGCTCCTATAATTCACCCCTCCACTTT

J gene: TRBJ2-6
D gene: -
CDR3 length: 16
clone size: -
V gene: TRBV6-5
CDR3 protein: CASSYSEGSGANVLTF
CDR3 DNA: TGTGCCAGCAGTTACTCAGAGGGCTCTGGGGCCAACGTCCTGACTTTC

J gene: TRBJ1-1
D gene: TRBD1
CDR3 length: 14
clone size: -
V gene: TRBV5-1
CDR3 protein: CASSSNRGGTEAFF
CDR3 DNA: TGCGCCAGCAGCTCAAACAGGGGAGGAACTGAAGCTTTCTTT

J gene: TRBJ1-4
D gene: -
CDR3 length: 15
clone size: few
V gene: TRBV19
CDR3 protein: CASSIAPTLGEKLFF
CDR3 DNA: TGTGCCAGTAGTATAGCCCCGACATTAGGTGAAAAACTGTTTTTT

J gene: TRBJ1-2
D gene: TRBD1
CDR3 length: 14
clone size: -
V gene: TRBV29-1
CDR3 protein: CSVEGQGGGYGYTF
CDR3 DNA: TGCAGCGTTGAAGGACAGGGGGGCGGCTATGGCTACACCTTC

J gene: TRBJ2-1
D gene: TRBD1
CDR3 length: 15
clone size: -
V gene: TRBV9
CDR3 protein: CASSLDRVSYNEQFF
CDR3 DNA: TGTGCCAGCAGCTTGGACAGGGTTTCCTACAATGAGCAGTTCTTC

J gene: TRBJ1-2
D gene: -
CDR3 length: 15
clone size: -
V gene: TRBV30
CDR3 protein: CAWSVPFRGGYGYTF
CDR3 DNA: TGTGCCTGGAGTGTACCGTTTCGGGGAGGGTATGGCTACACCTTC

J gene: TRBJ2-5
D gene: TRBD2
CDR3 length: 18
clone size: -
V gene: TRBV5-1
CDR3 protein: CASSFTSGGYPNQETQYF
CDR3 DNA: TGCGCCAGCAGCTTTACTAGCGGGGGGTATCCAAACCAGGAGACCCAGTACTTC

J gene: TRBJ1-6
D gene: TRBD1
CDR3 length: 16
clone size: -
V gene: TRBV27
CDR3 protein: CASSFSGGLGNSPLHF
CDR3 DNA: TGTGCCAGCAGTTTCTCAGGGGGCTTGGGAAATTCACCCCTCCACTTT

J gene: TRBJ1-1
D gene: -
CDR3 length: 13
clone size: -
V gene: TRBV13
CDR3 protein: CASSWGRHTEAFF
CDR3 DNA: TGTGCCAGCAGCTGGGGCAGGCACACTGAAGCTTTCTTT

J gene: TRBJ2-1
D gene: TRBD2
CDR3 length: 15
clone size: -
V gene: TRBV7-2
CDR3 protein: CASSSQRGGLNEQFF
CDR3 DNA: TGTGCCAGCAGCTCCCAGCGGGGGGGCCTCAATGAGCAGTTCTTC

J gene: TRBJ1-3
D gene: -
CDR3 length: 18
clone size: -
V gene: TRBV9
CDR3 protein: CASSTKQDRHISGNTIYF
CDR3 DNA: TGTGCCAGCAGCACGAAACAGGACAGACATATCTCTGGAAACACCATATATTTT

J gene: TRBJ1-3
D gene: -
CDR3 length: 16
clone size: -
V gene: TRBV7-2
CDR3 protein: CASSSLPVGVGNTIYF
CDR3 DNA: TGTGCCAGCAGCTCACTCCCCGTCGGGGTTGGAAACACCATATATTTT

J gene: TRBJ2-5
D gene: TRBD2
CDR3 length: 14
clone size: -
V gene: TRBV6-5
CDR3 protein: CASSLSGGQETQYF
CDR3 DNA: TGTGCCAGCAGTCTTAGCGGGGGCCAGGAGACCCAGTACTTC

J gene: TRBJ1-6
D gene: TRBD1
CDR3 length: 19
clone size: -
V gene: TRBV3-1/TRBV3-2
CDR3 protein: CASSQGFRDRGFYNSPLHF
CDR3 DNA: TGTGCCAGCAGCCAAGGATTCCGGGACAGGGGCTTTTATAATTCACCCCTCCACTTT

J gene: TRBJ2-3
D gene: -
CDR3 length: 13
clone size: -
V gene: TRBV2
CDR3 protein: CASSAPFTDTQYF
CDR3 DNA: TGTGCCAGCAGTGCCCCGTTCACAGATACGCAGTATTTT

J gene: TRBJ1-1
D gene: TRBD1
CDR3 length: 11
clone size: -
V gene: TRBV2
CDR3 protein: CASSLTGVAFF
CDR3 DNA: TGTGCCAGCAGTCTAACAGGGGTAGCTTTCTTT

J gene: TRBJ1-1
D gene: -
CDR3 length: 12
clone size: -
V gene: TRBV19
CDR3 protein: CASSMRGLGAFF
CDR3 DNA: TGTGCCAGTAGTATGAGAGGGTTGGGGGCTTTCTTT

J gene: TRBJ1-4
D gene: -
CDR3 length: 14
clone size: -
V gene: TRBV27
CDR3 protein: CASSPQVLGEKLFF
CDR3 DNA: TGTGCCAGCAGTCCACAGGTCTTGGGTGAAAAACTGTTTTTT

J gene: TRBJ2-3
D gene: -
CDR3 length: 13
clone size: -
V gene: TRBV28
CDR3 protein: CASSFAGSDTQYF
CDR3 DNA: TGTGCCAGCAGTTTTGCCGGGTCGGATACGCAGTATTTT

J gene: TRBJ2-7
D gene: -
CDR3 length: 16
clone size: -
V gene: TRBV7-2
CDR3 protein: CASSSLKILDVYEQYF
CDR3 DNA: TGTGCCAGCAGCTCTCTAAAAATACTAGATGTTTACGAGCAGTACTTC

J gene: TRBJ2-7
D gene: TRBD1
CDR3 length: 14
clone size: -
V gene: TRBV20-1
CDR3 protein: CSASSGQGDPVKYF
CDR3 DNA: TGCAGTGCTAGTTCTGGACAGGGGGATCCTGTGAAGTACTTC

J gene: TRBJ2-2
D gene: -
CDR3 length: 14
clone size: once
V gene: TRBV9
CDR3 protein: CASSAGQSSGELFF
CDR3 DNA: TGTGCCAGCAGCGCCGGACAGTCCTCCGGGGAGCTGTTTTTT

J gene: TRBJ2-7
D gene: TRBD1
CDR3 length: 16
clone size: -
V gene: TRBV25-1
CDR3 protein: CASRDTGTGVLREQYF
CDR3 DNA: TGTGCCAGCAGAGATACCGGGACAGGGGTCCTTCGGGAGCAGTACTTC

J gene: TRBJ1-6
D gene: TRBD1
CDR3 length: 14
clone size: -
V gene: TRBV6-1
CDR3 protein: CASSEDRGNSPLHF
CDR3 DNA: TGTGCCAGCAGTGAAGACAGGGGTAATTCACCCCTCCACTTT

J gene: TRBJ1-4
D gene: -
CDR3 length: 11
clone size: -
V gene: TRBV6-5
CDR3 protein: CASSSSRKLFF
CDR3 DNA: TGTGCCAGCAGTTCCAGTCGAAAACTGTTTTTT

J gene: TRBJ1-2
D gene: TRBD1
CDR3 length: 17
clone size: -
V gene: TRBV28
CDR3 protein: CASSSEAGGEFNYGYTF
CDR3 DNA: TGTGCCAGCAGTTCGGAGGCAGGGGGCGAATTCAACTATGGCTACACCTTC

J gene: TRBJ2-3
D gene: TRBD2
CDR3 length: 18
clone size: -
V gene: TRBV24-1
CDR3 protein: CATSGLSPGLAGGGTQYF
CDR3 DNA: TGTGCCACCAGTGGCCTCTCCCCGGGACTAGCGGGGGGGGGTACGCAGTATTTT

J gene: TRBJ1-2
D gene: TRBD1
CDR3 length: 14
clone size: -
V gene: TRBV7-9
CDR3 protein: CASSLGTGGYGYTF
CDR3 DNA: TGTGCCAGCAGCTTAGGGACAGGGGGCTATGGCTACACCTTC

J gene: TRBJ2-7
D gene: TRBD1
CDR3 length: 13
clone size: -
V gene: TRBV13
CDR3 protein: CASSINDRGKQYF
CDR3 DNA: TGTGCCAGCAGCATAAATGACAGGGGGAAGCAGTACTTC

J gene: TRBJ1-6
D gene: -
CDR3 length: 14
clone size: -
V gene: TRBV6-6
CDR3 protein: CASSYPERNSPLHF
CDR3 DNA: TGTGCCAGCAGTTATCCTGAGAGGAATTCACCCCTCCACTTT

J gene: TRBJ1-2
D gene: -
CDR3 length: 15
clone size: once
V gene: TRBV24-1
CDR3 protein: CATSDPARGNYGYTF
CDR3 DNA: TGTGCCACCAGTGACCCGGCCCGGGGGAACTATGGCTACACCTTC

J gene: TRBJ1-2
D gene: TRBD1
CDR3 length: 14
clone size: -
V gene: TRBV4-2
CDR3 protein: CASSPGGADYGYTF
CDR3 DNA: TGTGCCAGCAGCCCAGGGGGCGCAGACTATGGCTACACCTTC

J gene: TRBJ1-6
D gene: -
CDR3 length: 14
clone size: -
V gene: TRBV7-6
CDR3 protein: CASSMSSYNSPLHF
CDR3 DNA: TGTGCCAGCAGCATGAGCTCCTATAATTCACCCCTCCACTTT

J gene: TRBJ1-1
D gene: -
CDR3 length: 16
clone size: -
V gene: TRBV5-1
CDR3 protein: CASSPIGGSMGSEAFF
CDR3 DNA: TGCGCCAGCAGCCCGATCGGGGGTAGTATGGGATCGGAAGCTTTCTTT

J gene: TRBJ1-5
D gene: -
CDR3 length: 13
clone size: -
V gene: TRBV19
CDR3 protein: CAGGGLYNQPQHF
CDR3 DNA: TGTGCCGGGGGGGGGCTATACAATCAGCCCCAGCATTTT

J gene: TRBJ1-2
D gene: TRBD1
CDR3 length: 11
clone size: -
V gene: TRBV20-1
CDR3 protein: CSARTGQGYTF
CDR3 DNA: TGCAGTGCGAGGACAGGGCAGGGCTACACCTTC

J gene: TRBJ2-1
D gene: TRBD2
CDR3 length: 14
clone size: -
V gene: TRBV19
CDR3 protein: CASSPGTSRNEQFF
CDR3 DNA: TGTGCCAGTAGTCCGGGGACTAGCCGGAATGAGCAGTTCTTC

J gene: TRBJ2-2
D gene: -
CDR3 length: 15
clone size: -
V gene: TRBV30
CDR3 protein: CAWSITSTGTGELFF
CDR3 DNA: TGTGCCTGGAGTATAACTAGTACGGGCACCGGGGAGCTGTTTTTT

J gene: TRBJ2-4
D gene: TRBD1
CDR3 length: 14
clone size: once
V gene: TRBV24-1
CDR3 protein: CATSDRTGQNIQYF
CDR3 DNA: TGTGCCACCAGTGATAGGACAGGGCAAAACATTCAGTACTTC

J gene: TRBJ1-4
D gene: TRBD1
CDR3 length: 14
clone size: -
V gene: TRBV5-8
CDR3 protein: CASSPGTGHEKLFF
CDR3 DNA: TGTGCCAGCAGCCCTGGGACAGGGCACGAAAAACTGTTTTTT